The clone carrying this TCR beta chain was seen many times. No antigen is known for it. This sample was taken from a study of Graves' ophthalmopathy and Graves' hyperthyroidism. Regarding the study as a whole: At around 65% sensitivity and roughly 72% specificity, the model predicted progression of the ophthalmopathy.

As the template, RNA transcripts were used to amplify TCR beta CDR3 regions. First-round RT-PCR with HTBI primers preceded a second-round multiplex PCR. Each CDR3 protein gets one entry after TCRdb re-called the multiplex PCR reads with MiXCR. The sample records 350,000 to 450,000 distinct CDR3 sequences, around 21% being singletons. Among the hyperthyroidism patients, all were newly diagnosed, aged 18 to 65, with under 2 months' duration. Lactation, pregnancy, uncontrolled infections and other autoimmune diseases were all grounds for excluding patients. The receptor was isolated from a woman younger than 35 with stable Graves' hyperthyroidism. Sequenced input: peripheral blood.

The CDR3 loop is CATSRALGANQPQHF. In nucleotides, the CDR3 is TGTGCCACCAGCAGGGCCTTGGGGGCTAATCAGCCCCAGCATTTT. V is TRBV15 and J is TRBJ1-5, with a weak D call TRBD1 (6 bases). Germline assignment: CDR1 LNHNV and CDR2 YYDKDF (reference sequence). The V end was cut by 3 bases, the J end by 4 bases, with 13 bases between. The CDR3 has 15 amino acids.